A selection of T cell receptor beta chains follows, all from one sample in a study of T cell responses to AZD1222 COVID-19 vaccine. The repertoire was sequenced with immunoSEQ multiplex PCR; TCRdb's copy has only in-frame clones and lacks some. The sample contains some 140,000 clones, over 75% of which appear only once. The input for sequencing was peripheral blood, taken 28 days after the second dose of the MenACWY control vaccine. The receptors were gathered from an adult who received the MenACWY meningococcal vaccine as a control. The CDR3 runs from the conserved cysteine through the conserved F or W. A D gene is named only where the DNA matches it firmly. Clone size is stated in some rows and not others, as once, few, many or a class when expanded.

TRBV18	NA	TRBJ2-1	few	CASSDRGWEQFF	TGTGCCAGCTCAGACCGGGGCTGGGAGCAGTTCTTC
TRBV19	NA	TRBJ2-7	few	CASSEVGAVYEQYF	TGTGCCAGTAGTGAAGTAGGGGCAGTCTACGAGCAGTACTTC
TRBV11-3	TRBD1	TRBJ2-3	once	CASMMRAQGADTQYF	TGTGCCAGCATGATGAGGGCCCAGGGGGCAGATACGCAGTATTTT
TRBV28	NA	TRBJ1-5	NA	CASSSQGFQPQHF	TGTGCCAGCAGTTCTCAGGGATTTCAGCCCCAGCATTTT
TRBV20-1	NA	TRBJ2-5	NA	CSARTSETQYF	TGCAGTGCTAGAACGTCCGAGACCCAGTACTTC
TRBV10-1	NA	TRBJ1-4	NA	CASSEQMNEKLFF	TGCGCCAGCAGTGAACAAATGAATGAAAAACTGTTTTTT
TRBV12-3/TRBV12-4	NA	TRBJ2-7	NA	CASSSGVYEQYF	TGTGCCAGCAGTTCAGGGGTCTACGAGCAGTACTTC
TRBV7-9	NA	TRBJ1-2	NA	CASSLEGRRQGKDGYTF	TGTGCCAGCAGCTTAGAGGGGCGGCGGCAGGGGAAGGATGGCTACACCTTC
TRBV2	NA	TRBJ2-6	once	CASISDRVGAGANVLTF	TGTGCCAGCATTTCCGACCGGGTTGGAGCTGGGGCCAACGTCCTGACTTTC
TRBV6-2/TRBV6-3	NA	TRBJ1-1	NA	CASSYAFGGMNTEAFF	TGTGCCAGCAGTTACGCCTTTGGGGGGATGAACACTGAAGCTTTCTTT
TRBV6-5	NA	TRBJ2-4	NA	CASRATQGLRRVQYF	TGTGCCAGCAGAGCGACGCAGGGACTTCGACGGGTTCAGTACTTC
TRBV19	NA	TRBJ1-3	NA	CASTQRSGNTIYF	TGTGCCAGTACACAGCGGTCTGGAAACACCATATATTTT
TRBV20-1	TRBD1	TRBJ1-2	NA	CSAADRVLTF	TGCAGTGCTGCCGACAGGGTATTGACCTTC
TRBV2	NA	TRBJ1-1	NA	CASSGGTEAFF	TGTGCCAGCAGCGGGGGGACTGAAGCTTTCTTT
TRBV5-5	NA	TRBJ1-2	NA	CASRPYGGSALPHYGYTF	TGTGCCAGCAGACCTTATGGGGGCTCCGCCTTACCCCACTATGGCTACACCTTC
TRBV5-1	TRBD2	TRBJ2-5	NA	CASSVERGDRETQYF	TGCGCCAGCAGCGTCGAGCGGGGGGACCGTGAGACCCAGTACTTC
TRBV19	TRBD1	TRBJ2-2	NA	CASSSGTGQPGELFF	TGTGCCAGTAGTTCCGGGACAGGGCAACCCGGGGAGCTGTTTTTT
TRBV19	NA	TRBJ2-1	NA	CASQRRAGSGTAWNEQFF	TGTGCCAGTCAAAGGAGGGCAGGATCCGGGACGGCCTGGAATGAGCAGTTCTTC
TRBV19	NA	TRBJ1-1	NA	CASSRVLNTEAFF	TGTGCCAGTAGTAGAGTACTGAACACTGAAGCTTTCTTT
TRBV6-5	TRBD2	TRBJ2-7	NA	CASSLQSGRAVEQYF	TGTGCCAGCAGTCTCCAGAGCGGGAGGGCGGTCGAGCAGTACTTC
TRBV19	TRBD1	TRBJ1-2	NA	CASSIRDRDPRGYTF	TGTGCCAGTAGTATAAGGGACAGGGACCCACGGGGCTACACCTTC
TRBV28	NA	TRBJ2-3	NA	CASSWASGGTDTQYF	TGTGCCAGCAGTTGGGCCAGCGGTGGCACAGATACGCAGTATTTT
TRBV6-4	NA	TRBJ2-6	once	CASTNLSGANVLTF	TGTGCCAGCACTAACCTCTCTGGGGCCAACGTCCTGACTTTC
TRBV5-1	NA	TRBJ1-1	NA	CASSLRSDLGPFF	TGCGCCAGCAGCTTGAGGTCCGACCTGGGTCCTTTCTTT
TRBV28	TRBD1	TRBJ1-1	NA	CASSLEGARGTEAFF	TGTGCCAGCAGTTTAGAGGGGGCGCGGGGTACTGAAGCTTTCTTT
TRBV5-6	NA	TRBJ2-7	NA	CASSLMFASGAAYEQYF	TGTGCCAGCAGCTTGATGTTTGCATCGGGGGCAGCCTACGAGCAGTACTTC
TRBV5-4	NA	TRBJ1-2	NA	CASSLPIREDRNYGYTF	TGTGCCAGCAGCTTACCGATCCGGGAGGACAGAAACTATGGCTACACCTTC
TRBV5-1	NA	TRBJ2-1	NA	CASSLMGEMGNEQFF	TGCGCCAGCAGCTTGATGGGGGAAATGGGGAATGAGCAGTTCTTC
TRBV18	TRBD1	TRBJ1-6	NA	CASSPWTGGSNSPLHF	TGTGCCAGCTCACCTTGGACAGGGGGATCGAATTCACCCCTCCACTTT
TRBV3-1/TRBV3-2	NA	TRBJ2-7	NA	CASSQNTGTALVEQYF	TGTGCCAGCAGCCAAAACACCGGGACCGCCCTGGTCGAGCAGTACTTC
TRBV29-1	NA	TRBJ1-2	few	CSVPDTGYGYTF	TGCAGCGTTCCCGACACGGGCTATGGCTACACCTTC
TRBV7-8	NA	TRBJ2-2	once	CASSSYYTGELFF	TGTGCCAGCAGCTCGTACTACACCGGGGAGCTGTTTTTT
TRBV19	TRBD1	TRBJ1-4	NA	CASSKQGVTNEKLFF	TGTGCCAGTAGCAAACAGGGGGTTACTAATGAAAAACTGTTTTTT
TRBV21-1	NA	TRBJ2-7	once	CASSKPRPCHEQYF	TGTGCCAGCAGCAAACCCCGCCCGTGCCACGAGCAGTACTTC
TRBV4-2	NA	TRBJ1-6	NA	CASSPDRSGISSPLHF	TGTGCCAGCAGCCCTGACAGGTCGGGGATTAGTTCACCCCTCCACTTT
TRBV5-6	NA	TRBJ2-7	NA	CASSSQGWEQYF	TGTGCCAGCAGCTCCCAGGGGTGGGAGCAGTACTTC
TRBV6-5	NA	TRBJ1-2	NA	CASSTRGLYGYTF	TGTGCCAGCAGTACTCGGGGGCTCTATGGCTACACCTTC
TRBV15	NA	TRBJ1-2	NA	CATSSTSRGYGYTF	TGTGCCACCAGCAGTACCAGCCGGGGCTATGGCTACACCTTC
TRBV24-1	NA	TRBJ1-1	once	CATSDEQSRAFF	TGTGCCACCAGTGATGAACAGTCGAGGGCTTTCTTT
TRBV4-3	TRBD1	TRBJ1-5	NA	CASSPLTGPDQPQHF	TGCGCCAGCAGCCCCCTGACAGGGCCAGATCAGCCCCAGCATTTT
TRBV7-8	TRBD1	TRBJ1-1	NA	CASSLDDRGWTEAFF	TGTGCCAGCAGCTTAGATGACAGGGGGTGGACTGAAGCTTTCTTT
TRBV5-6	TRBD1	TRBJ1-2	NA	CASSSQQGIYGYTF	TGTGCCAGCAGCAGCCAACAGGGGATCTATGGCTACACCTTC
TRBV6-2/TRBV6-3	NA	TRBJ2-2	NA	CASSYGAGNTGELFF	TGTGCCAGCAGTTACGGGGCCGGGAACACCGGGGAGCTGTTTTTT
TRBV5-1	TRBD1	TRBJ2-2	NA	CASSLVDNRGVWWGTGELFF	TGCGCCAGCAGCTTGGTGGATAACAGGGGCGTCTGGTGGGGCACCGGGGAGCTGTTTTTT
TRBV4-3	NA	TRBJ2-7	NA	CASSQDGRGGYEQYF	TGCGCCAGCAGCCAAGATGGTAGAGGGGGCTACGAGCAGTACTTC
TRBV5-1	TRBD2	TRBJ2-7	few	CASSNLGLGVAGTYEQYF	TGCGCCAGCAGCAACTTAGGGTTGGGAGTAGCGGGAACATACGAGCAGTACTTC
TRBV9	NA	TRBJ1-2	NA	CASSVGWGPHGYTF	TGTGCCAGCAGCGTAGGGTGGGGGCCGCATGGCTACACCTTC
TRBV19	NA	TRBJ1-3	NA	CASSKPRDGQSSGNTIYF	TGTGCCAGTAGTAAACCCCGGGACGGTCAGAGCTCTGGAAACACCATATATTTT
TRBV19	NA	TRBJ1-2	NA	CASSIRASQRDYGYTF	TGTGCCAGTAGTATAAGGGCCTCGCAGCGGGACTATGGCTACACCTTC
TRBV2	NA	TRBJ2-5	NA	CASRRGLQETQYF	TGTGCCAGCAGACGCGGTCTGCAAGAGACCCAGTACTTC
TRBV18	NA	TRBJ1-1	NA	CASSPPIRGQNTEAFF	TGTGCCAGCTCACCACCTATACGCGGTCAAAACACTGAAGCTTTCTTT